The present TCR beta chain was sequenced within a study of T cells after yellow fever vaccination (dated by TCRdb to the late 2010s). Study-wide context: Memory subsets (EM, EMRA, CM and Tscm) were sorted on a BD FACS Aria III using CD3, CD45RA, CCR7 and CD95 staining. Libraries from fractions with low cell numbers were prepared with the SMART-Seq v4 Ultra Low Input RNA kit. Bulk TCR alpha and beta repertoires were sequenced longitudinally to track T-cell clones before and after primary and booster YFV17D yellow fever vaccination. Two healthy male donors, one aged 18 to 29 and one aged 30 to 40 years, made up the cohort. Bulk PBMC replicates and cell subsets were isolated from blood drawn at multiple timepoints before and after both primary and secondary immunization. Memory subsets were sorted on days 0, 15 and 45 and at 18 months following primary vaccination, and on days 0, 15 and 45 following the 30-year booster.

V is cut by 0 bases and J by 0 bases, and the space between the germline ends is 33 bases. Taken from the germline V gene, the CDR1 and CDR2 loops are KGHSH and LQKENI. CDR3 length: 24 amino acids, cysteine to phenylalanine. Just CDR3 DNA is preserved here, 72 bases in frame from base 1. The meaning of the sample's treatment or condition label: live attenuated yellow fever vaccine strain. A standard Ficoll-Paque protocol was used to isolate PBMCs from peripheral blood. The RNeasy Micro Kit was used to extract RNA from sorted memory subsets. Ten or more counts support this clonotype. The record has no base qualities; no much larger clone is one base away. Synthesis of TCR cDNA relied on 5'RACE template switching, a step that introduced a universal primer site along with unique molecular identifiers. Priming for cDNA synthesis came from both the TCR alpha and TCR beta constant segments. Two PCR steps were used to amplify libraries, with sample barcodes and sequencing adapters being added in the second step. Sequencing of the libraries was done on either Illumina HiSeq 2500 (2x100 bp) or NovaSeq (2x150 bp). Per the original workflow: Demultiplexing of reads and collapsing into UMI consensus sequences were performed with MIGEC, and V(D)J alignment was carried out with MiXCR. Vaccine-responding clonotypes were defined with edgeR using replicate PBMC samples, requiring FDR below 0.01 and a log2 fold change above 5 up to day 15. CD4 or CD8 identity was assigned to each bulk clonotype according to whether the clonotype was present at higher abundance in the sequenced CD4 repertoire or the sequenced CD8 repertoire. To estimate how each clone was distributed across memory phenotypes, clonotype frequencies in memory subsets were weighted by the numbers of FACS-sorted cells. TCRdb reanalyzed the raw reads on its own, using fastp at Q25 for trimming and MiXCR for clone calling, and kept in-frame beta chains. One record per CDR3 amino acid sequence lists the most common genes and DNA. The V and J calls were not made by the authors but by TCRdb's processing. The sample contains approximately 10,000 distinct CDR3 sequences, under 6% of them found a single time. The ten largest clones take up about 0.94% of the sample.

The paper as a whole reports these results and caveats: FACS-sorted repertoires could contain abundant contaminating clonotypes from the bulk population, so computational filtering was required. On day 0, almost all vaccine-responding clonotypes were found to be below detection in the sorted memory subsets. A small fraction of clonotypes appeared in both the CD4 and CD8 compartments, likely as a result of convergent recombination. The secondary T-cell response was found to be weaker but faster than the primary response, with a peak reached on day 5 rather than on day 15. Because the study included only a couple of donors, the extent to which the findings can be generalized is limited. Most clones expanded after primary vaccination were re-detected after the booster (almost 98% of CD4 and roughly 87% of CD8), suggesting broad memory maintenance.

This receptor chain uses TRBV18 and TRBJ2-1; the D call is possibly TRBD1 or TRBD2, each sharing 6 bases. The input for sequencing was PBMCs, either bulk or a sorted T-cell subset (CD4+, CD8+, memory, or dextramer-sorted; not recorded which), taken on the day of the yellow fever booster vaccination. This clonotype was obtained from a man aged 30-40 years who received the YFV17D yellow fever vaccine. CDR3 region: CASSPPVGAGNAGQFFSSYNEQFF. The nucleotides are TGTGCCAGCTCACCACCGGTGGGCGCGGGAAACGCGGGACAATTCTTCAGCTCCTACAATGAGCAGTTCTTC.